One and the same sample provided the 7 T cell receptor beta chains below, sequenced in a study of blood T cells in healthy people across ages. Alongside a J-beta primer mix, a sample-barcoded 5' primer served in a second PCR lasting roughly 6 to 12 cycles. TCRdb itself ran the 5' RACE reads through MiXCR, one entry per CDR3 protein. This table has 750,000 to 950,000 distinct CDR3 sequences, roughly 50% appearing once. What was sequenced was blood. These receptor sequences come from a man aged 80 or over in good health.

The chain joins TRBV28 to TRBJ2-5; no clear D gene. This CDR3 comprises 19 residues. Germline CDR1 reads MDHEN; CDR2 reads SYDVKM. Trimming removed 5 bases at V and 0 bases at J, with 25 bases between. CDR3 DNA: TGTGCCAGCAGTAAACCTCGACTGCTCCCAGCAGCATACCAAGAGACCCAGTACTTC. Translating gives CASSKPRLLPAAYQETQYF.

The chain is built from TRBV12-3 or TRBV12-4 and TRBJ2-4, with 8 nucleotides matching TRBD1. J was trimmed by 8 bases and V by 6 bases; bases with no gene match: 9. The CDR3 runs 14 residues. The CDR3 protein is CASRVGQAEDIQYF. As DNA, the CDR3 is TGTGCCAGCAGGGTGGGACAGGCGGAGGACATTCAGTACTTC.

This clonotype was seen a few times. CDR3 sequence: CASSVGPLMNTEAFF. DNA for the CDR3: TGTGCCAGCAGCGTCGGGCCCCTAATGAACACTGAAGCTTTCTTT. The J gene is TRBJ1-1, the V gene TRBV9, with D unclear. Trimming took 2 bases from V and 0 from J, leaving 11 bases between them. The CDR3 sequence is 15 residues long. Germline V lookup: CDR1 SGDLS, CDR2 YYNGEE.

The chain joins TRBV11-3 to TRBJ2-3; no clear D gene. Germline V gives CDR1 SGHNT, CDR2 YENEEA. The CDR3 loop spans 13 amino acids. The V gene lost 5 bases and the J gene lost 6 bases, with 12 bases spanning the gap. This chain's CDR3 is CASSVVPSDTQYF. The CDR3 DNA is TGTGCCAGCAGCGTAGTCCCCTCCGATACGCAGTATTTT.

The table lists this clonotype with a few counts. The chain carries TRBV14 and TRBJ1-3; 8 bases are shared with TRBD1. CDR3 length: 20 residues. Germline CDR1 reads SGHDN; CDR2 reads FVKESK. Unmatched junction bases numbered 19, after V lost 2 bases and J lost 4 bases. DNA for the CDR3: TGTGCCAGCAGCCAACCTGCGGGACAGGTCGGGACGATTAGAGGAAACACCATATATTTT. It specifies CASSQPAGQVGTIRGNTIYF.

The chain's CDR3 is CASSWGLSTNEKLFF. The CDR3 DNA is TGTGCCAGCAGTTGGGGGCTCTCGACTAATGAAAAACTGTTTTTT. V is TRBV6-2 or TRBV6-3 and J is TRBJ1-4, with TRBD1 as a possible D gene (6 bases). This CDR3 has 15 amino acids. Trimming shortened V by 4 bases and J by 2 bases, and 11 bases separated the two germline ends. Germline values: CDR1 MNHEY, CDR2 SVGEGT.

The chain links TRBV7-2 to TRBJ1-1, with D possibly being TRBD1 (6 bases). The germline V gene encodes CDR1 SGHTA and CDR2 FQGNSA. Trimming removed 6 bases at V and 1 base at J, with 15 bases between. The CDR3 sequence is 15 residues long. For the CDR3, the DNA is TGTGCCAGCAGTCTAGCCACAGGGTGGAACACTGAAGCTTTCTTT. Translated, it gives CASSLATGWNTEAFF.